The 9 T cell receptor beta chains below all came from one sample that was sequenced in a study of naive and memory T cell subsets. Both TRBC1 and TRBC2 were covered by a beta constant-region primer of two equimolar oligonucleotides. Nested alpha and beta constant-region primers with the SP2 primer drove four PCR rounds on ligated cDNA. TCRdb processed the UMI-ligation and nested PCR reads anew with MiXCR; each CDR3 protein has one entry. The sample records 95,000 to 150,000 distinct CDR3 sequences, 30% to 45% being singletons. Source material: central memory CD4+ T cells from blood. The receptors come from a human donor in good health.

This chain uses TRBV6-5 with TRBJ1-5; D might be TRBD1 (6 bases). The ends were cut back, 6 bases at V and 2 bases at J, with 14 bases in the middle. CDR1 and CDR2 (germline): MNHEY, SVGAGI. The CDR3 length is 15 residues. The CDR3 nucleotides read TGTGCCAGCAGCCCCTCCAGGGGTGGCAATCAGCCCCAGCATTTT. This sequence encodes CASSPSRGGNQPQHF.

The V and J genes are TRBV28 and TRBJ1-1; a weak D match, TRBD1 (6 bases). CDR1 MDHEN and CDR2 SYDVKM come from the germline V gene. This CDR3 has 13 residues. The V end lost 6 bases, the J end lost 7 bases, and 15 bases lay between the germline ends. The CDR3 protein is CASRPGHFGEAFF. CDR3 coding DNA: TGTGCCAGCAGGCCGGGACATTTCGGTGAAGCTTTCTTT.

V is TRBV15 and J is TRBJ1-1; D remains ambiguous. Germline loops: CDR1 LNHNV, CDR2 YYDKDF (reference sequence). The CDR3 has 12 residues. The V end was cut by 0 bases, the J end by 10 bases, with 9 bases between. The CDR3 loop reads CATSRDGNLAFF. The CDR3 nucleotides read TGTGCCACCAGCAGAGATGGAAACCTAGCTTTCTTT. Combining the CDR3 with reference TRBV15 and TRBJ1-1 gives the whole variable domain DAMVIQNPRYQVTQFGKPVTLSCSQTLNHNVMYWYQQKSSQAPKLLFHYYDKDFNNEADTPDNFQSRRPNTSFCFLDIRSPGLGDTAMYLCATSRDGNLAFFGQGTRLTVV.

This clonotype was recorded many times. V usage is TRBV27 and J usage is TRBJ2-7, with 8 bases aligning to TRBD2. CDR1 is MNHEY and CDR2 is SMNVEV in the germline V gene (reference sequence). The length of the CDR3 is 13 residues. With V trimmed by 10 bases and J by 3 bases, 8 bases remained unmatched. CDR3: CATATSAYYEQYF. The CDR3 DNA reads as TGTGCCACCGCGACTAGCGCTTACTACGAGCAGTACTTC.

The chain joins TRBV28 to TRBJ2-2, with 8 bases aligning to TRBD2. V gave up 2 bases and J gave up 4 bases; unmatched junction bases: 12. The CDR3 runs 18 residues. CDR1 MDHEN and CDR2 SYDVKM come from the germline V gene. The CDR3 DNA reads as TGTGCCAGCAGTTTAATGGGGGTCGCGGGAGGTGGCACCGGGGAGCTGTTTTTT. Protein sequence: CASSLMGVAGGGTGELFF.

In its sample, this clonotype was seen a few times. The V gene is TRBV6-1, the J gene TRBJ2-2, with 8 bases fitting TRBD2. Trimming took 3 bases from V and 9 from J; bases not matched to a gene: 9. Germline V gene sequence: CDR1 MNHNS, CDR2 SASEGT. This CDR3 contains 15 residues. CDR3 sequence (DNA): TGTGCCAGCAGTGATATTGTAGCGGGACCCCGGGAGCTGTTTTTT. It encodes CASSDIVAGPRELFF.

In its sample, this clonotype was seen a few times. CDR3 nucleotides: TGCAGTGCTAGACAACAGGGATTAAGCAATCAGCCCCAGCATTTT. Translating it yields CSARQQGLSNQPQHF. The chain combines TRBV20-1 with TRBJ1-5; a possible D gene is TRBD1 (6 bases). This CDR3 contains 15 residues. The germline V gene has CDR1 DFQATT and CDR2 SNEGSKA (reference sequence). V was pared by 2 bases and J by 1 base, with 12 bases between.

This chain joins TRBV27 and TRBJ2-2, with D perhaps being TRBD1 or TRBD2 (5 bases each). This CDR3 comprises 14 residues. Between the trimmed V and J ends, which lost 6 bases and 5 bases, there was a span of 13 bases. Germline CDR1 is MNHEY and CDR2 is SMNVEV (reference sequence). The CDR3 DNA sequence: TGTGCCAGCAGGATGAGGGGTGGAACCGGGGAGCTGTTTTTT. This translates into CASRMRGGTGELFF.

The chain is built from TRBV29-1 and TRBJ2-2, with D uncertain. The CDR3 is 14 residues long. Germline V CDR1 and CDR2: SQVTM, ANQGSEA. The CDR3 nucleotides are TGCAGTTTTTCTGGGGTCGCGAACACCGGGGAGCTGTTTTTT. Translating gives CSFSGVANTGELFF.